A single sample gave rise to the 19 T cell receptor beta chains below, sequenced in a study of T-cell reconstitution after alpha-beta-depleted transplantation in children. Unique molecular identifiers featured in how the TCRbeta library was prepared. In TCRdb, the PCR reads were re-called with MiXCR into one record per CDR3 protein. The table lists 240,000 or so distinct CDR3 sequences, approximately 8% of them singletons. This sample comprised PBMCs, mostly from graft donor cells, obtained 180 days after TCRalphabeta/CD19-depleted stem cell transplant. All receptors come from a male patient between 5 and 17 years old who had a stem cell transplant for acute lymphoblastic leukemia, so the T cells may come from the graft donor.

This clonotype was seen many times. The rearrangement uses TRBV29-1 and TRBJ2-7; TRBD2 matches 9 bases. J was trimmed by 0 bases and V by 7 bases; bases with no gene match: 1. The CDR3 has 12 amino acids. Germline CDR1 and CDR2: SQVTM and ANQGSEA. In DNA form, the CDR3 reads TGCAGCGCTAGCGGGACCTCCTACGAGCAGTACTTC. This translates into CSASGTSYEQYF.

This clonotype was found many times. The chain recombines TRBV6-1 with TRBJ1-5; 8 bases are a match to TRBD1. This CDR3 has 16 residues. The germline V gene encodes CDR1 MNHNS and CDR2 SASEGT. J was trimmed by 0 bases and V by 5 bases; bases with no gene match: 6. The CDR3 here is CASSPLQGVSNQPQHF. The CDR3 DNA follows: TGTGCCAGCAGTCCGCTACAGGGGGTTAGCAATCAGCCCCAGCATTTT.

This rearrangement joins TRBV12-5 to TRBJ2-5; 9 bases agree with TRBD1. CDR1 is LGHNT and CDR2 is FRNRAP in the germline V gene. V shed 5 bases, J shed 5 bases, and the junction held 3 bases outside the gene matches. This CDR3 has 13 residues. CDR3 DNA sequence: TGTGCTAGTGGTACAGGGGGCGCGGAGACCCAGTACTTC. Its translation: CASGTGGAETQYF. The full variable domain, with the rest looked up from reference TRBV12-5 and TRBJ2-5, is DARVTQTPRHKVTEMGQEVTMRCQPILGHNTVFWYRQTMMQGLELLAYFRNRAPLDDSGMPKDRFSAEMPDATLATLKIQPSEPRDSAVYFCASGTGGAETQYFGPGTRLLVL.

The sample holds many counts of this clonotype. The CDR3 region is CASTRSRVGQPQHF. CDR3 bases: TGTGCCAGCACGCGGTCCAGGGTGGGACAGCCCCAGCATTTT. This chain joins TRBV28 and TRBJ1-5, with a tentative D call TRBD1 (5 bases). Trimming took off 7 bases at V and 7 bases at J, with 17 bases between the two ends. The CDR3 consists of 14 residues. The germline CDR1 and CDR2 sequences are MDHEN and SYDVKM.

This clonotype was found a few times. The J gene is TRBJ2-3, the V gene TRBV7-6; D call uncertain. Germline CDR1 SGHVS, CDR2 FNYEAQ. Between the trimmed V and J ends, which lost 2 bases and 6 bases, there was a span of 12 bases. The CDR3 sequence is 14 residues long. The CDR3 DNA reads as TGTGCCAGCAGCTTATCGGTCTCTCTGGATACGCAGTATTTT. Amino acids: CASSLSVSLDTQYF.

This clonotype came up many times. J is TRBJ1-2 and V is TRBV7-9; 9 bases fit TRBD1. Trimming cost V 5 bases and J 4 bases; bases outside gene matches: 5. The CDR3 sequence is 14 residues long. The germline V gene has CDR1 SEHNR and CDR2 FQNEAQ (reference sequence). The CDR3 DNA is TGTGCCAGCAGCCTGGACAGGGGAATCTATGGCTACACCTTC. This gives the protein CASSLDRGIYGYTF. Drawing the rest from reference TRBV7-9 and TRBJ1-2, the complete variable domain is DTGVSQNPRHKITKRGQNVTFRCDPISEHNRLYWYRQTLGQGPEFLTYFQNEAQLEKSRLLSDRFSAERPKGSFSTLEIQRTEQGDSAMYLCASSLDRGIYGYTFGSGTRLTVV.

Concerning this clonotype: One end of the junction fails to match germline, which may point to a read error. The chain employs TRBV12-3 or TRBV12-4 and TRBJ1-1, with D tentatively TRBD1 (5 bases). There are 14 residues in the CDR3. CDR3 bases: TGTGCCGGCAGTTTAGGGCCCCGGGGGACTGAAGCTTTCTTT. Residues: CAGSLGPRGTEAFF.

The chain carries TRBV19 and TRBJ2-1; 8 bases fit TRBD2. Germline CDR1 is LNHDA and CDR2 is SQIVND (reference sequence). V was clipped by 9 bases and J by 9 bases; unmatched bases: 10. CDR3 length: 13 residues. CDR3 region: CASGLARGGEQFF. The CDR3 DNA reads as TGTGCCAGCGGACTAGCAAGGGGAGGTGAGCAGTTCTTC.

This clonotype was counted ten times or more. The CDR3 sequence: CASSFVVARSSYNEQFF. The CDR3 DNA sequence: TGTGCCAGCAGTTTTGTGGTAGCGCGGAGCTCCTACAATGAGCAGTTCTTC. The chain is built from TRBV12-3 or TRBV12-4 and TRBJ2-1; tentative D call: TRBD2 (5 bases). Trimming cost V 3 bases and J 0 bases, with 15 bases left between them. This CDR3 spans 17 amino acids.

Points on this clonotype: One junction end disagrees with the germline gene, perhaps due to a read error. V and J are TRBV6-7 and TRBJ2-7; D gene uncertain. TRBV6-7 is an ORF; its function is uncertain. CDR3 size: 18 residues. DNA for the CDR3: TGTACCAGCAGTTTTAAACATCCTCCCTCCCCCCAATTGTACGAGCAGTACTTC. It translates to CTSSFKHPPSPQLYEQYF.

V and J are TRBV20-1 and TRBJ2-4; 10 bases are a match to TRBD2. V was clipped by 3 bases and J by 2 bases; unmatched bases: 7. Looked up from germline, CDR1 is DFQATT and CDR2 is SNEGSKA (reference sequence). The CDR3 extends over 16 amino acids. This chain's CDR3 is CSASPEAGGSKNIQYF. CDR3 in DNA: TGCAGTGCTAGTCCGGAAGCGGGGGGGTCCAAAAACATTCAGTACTTC.

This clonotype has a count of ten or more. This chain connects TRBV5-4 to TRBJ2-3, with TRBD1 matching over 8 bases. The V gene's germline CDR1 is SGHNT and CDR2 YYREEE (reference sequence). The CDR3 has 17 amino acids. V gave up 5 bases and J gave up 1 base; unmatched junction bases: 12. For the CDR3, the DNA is TGTGCCAGCAGGAGACCCGGCAGGGGGCTGCGCACAGATACGCAGTATTTT. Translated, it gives CASRRPGRGLRTDTQYF. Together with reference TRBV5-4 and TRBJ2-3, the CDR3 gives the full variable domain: ETGVTQSPTHLIKTRGQQVTLRCSSQSGHNTVSWYQQALGQGPQFIFQYYREEENGRGNFPPRFSGLQFPNYSSELNVNALELDDSALYLCASRRPGRGLRTDTQYFGPGTRLTVL.

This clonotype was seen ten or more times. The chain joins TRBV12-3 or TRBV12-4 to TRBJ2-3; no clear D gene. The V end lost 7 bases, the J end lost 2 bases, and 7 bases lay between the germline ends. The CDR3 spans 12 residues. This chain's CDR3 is CASTEVTDTQYF. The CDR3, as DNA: TGTGCCAGCACAGAGGTCACAGATACGCAGTATTTT.

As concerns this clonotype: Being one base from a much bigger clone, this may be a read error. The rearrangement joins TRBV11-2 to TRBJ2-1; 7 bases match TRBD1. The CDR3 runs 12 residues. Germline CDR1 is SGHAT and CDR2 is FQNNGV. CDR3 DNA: TGTGCCGGCAGCTTACCCCGGGACAGACAGTTCTTC. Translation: CAGSLPRDRQFF.

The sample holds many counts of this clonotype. The CDR3 sequence is CASSYSRETKYGYTF. DNA for the CDR3: TGTGCCAGCAGTTACTCGAGGGAGACGAAATATGGCTACACCTTC. The rearrangement joins TRBV6-5 to TRBJ1-2; D call uncertain. The germline gives CDR1 MNHEY, CDR2 SVGAGI. V was clipped by 0 bases and J by 5 bases, with 13 bases between them. The CDR3 runs to 15 residues.

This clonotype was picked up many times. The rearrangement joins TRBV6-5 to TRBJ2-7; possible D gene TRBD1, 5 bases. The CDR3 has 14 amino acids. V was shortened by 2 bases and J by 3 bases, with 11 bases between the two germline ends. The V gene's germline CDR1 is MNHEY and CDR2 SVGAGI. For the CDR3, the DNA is TGTGCCAGCAGTTACGGGCAGGGAATCTACGAGCAGTACTTC. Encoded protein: CASSYGQGIYEQYF.

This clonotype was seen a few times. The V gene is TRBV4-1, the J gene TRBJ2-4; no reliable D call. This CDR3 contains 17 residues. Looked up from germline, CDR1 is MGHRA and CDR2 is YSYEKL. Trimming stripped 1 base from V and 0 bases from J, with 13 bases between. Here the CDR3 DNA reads TGCGCCAGCAGCCAAGGACGGATTTCCCTAGCCAAAAACATTCAGTACTTC. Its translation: CASSQGRISLAKNIQYF.

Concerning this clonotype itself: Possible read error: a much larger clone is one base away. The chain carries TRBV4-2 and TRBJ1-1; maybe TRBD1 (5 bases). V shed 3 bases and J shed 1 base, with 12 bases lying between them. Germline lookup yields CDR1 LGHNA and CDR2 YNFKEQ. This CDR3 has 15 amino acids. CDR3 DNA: TGTGCCAGCAGCCAGGTTGACAGACGGAACACTGAAGCTTTCTTT. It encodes CASSQVDRRNTEAFF.

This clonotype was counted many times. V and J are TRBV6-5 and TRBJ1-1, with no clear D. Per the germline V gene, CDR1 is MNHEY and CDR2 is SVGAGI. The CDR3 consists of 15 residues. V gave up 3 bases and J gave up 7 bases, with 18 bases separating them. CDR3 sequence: CASSYGGASPVEAFF. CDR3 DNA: TGTGCCAGCAGTTATGGTGGTGCCAGCCCAGTTGAAGCTTTCTTT.